This T cell receptor beta chain was captured in a study of identifying expanded T cells in peripheral blood. Germline V gene lookup returns CDR1 MNHEY and CDR2 SMNVEV (reference sequence). The CDR3 consists of 15 residues. Trimming cost V 6 bases and J 0 bases; bases outside gene matches: 7. This table comes from immunoSEQ multiplex PCR, and its TCRdb copy is limited to in-frame clones, with some not included. Found here are more than 75,000 clones, roughly 86% of them singletons; the top ten hold around 4.3%. The TCR sequence derives from a person between 18 and 75 years old in good health. The sequenced material came from blood. The V call is TRBV27, the J call TRBJ2-7, with 8 nucleotides matching TRBD1. This chain's CDR3 is CASSRRGQASYEQYF. The CDR3 nucleotides read TGTGCCAGCAGCCGCAGGGGACAGGCCTCCTACGAGCAGTACTTC.